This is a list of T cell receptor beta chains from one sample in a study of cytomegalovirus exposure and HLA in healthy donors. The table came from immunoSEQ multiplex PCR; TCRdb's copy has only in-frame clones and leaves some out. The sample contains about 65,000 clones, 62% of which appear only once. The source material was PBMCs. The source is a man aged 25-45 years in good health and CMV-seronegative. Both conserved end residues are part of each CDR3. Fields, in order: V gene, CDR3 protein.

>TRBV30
CAWRQPYGYTF
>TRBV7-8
CASSPNQETQYF
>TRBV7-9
CASSSRGGRVGELFF
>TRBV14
CASSPFGRTGPYEQYF
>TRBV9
CASSVDRNPYEQYF
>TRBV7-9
CASSPYSGNTIYF
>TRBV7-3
CASSSGTVTDTQYF
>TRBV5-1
CASSTGSGANVLTF
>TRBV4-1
CASSQLEGDSYEQYF
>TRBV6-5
CASRPQGVIEQYF
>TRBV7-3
CASSLGTSGAGDTQYF
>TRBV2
CASRRQGVNSPLHF
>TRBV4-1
CASSQLHDRGLTDTQYF
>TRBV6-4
CASTEPGLVSGRTDTQYF
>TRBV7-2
CASSLSGIRSDTQYF
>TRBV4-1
CASSFRQAYEQYF
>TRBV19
CASSTGSQETQYF
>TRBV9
CASSVVKGTTDTQYF
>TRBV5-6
CASSRTGAGSPLHF
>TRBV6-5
CASSYSEGLETQYF
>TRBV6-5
CASAPGTPPGKAFF
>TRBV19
CASSSQAQNQPQHF
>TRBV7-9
CASSRGQGHYEQYF
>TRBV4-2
CASSRQGGGTDTQYF
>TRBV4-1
CASSQEGNRGQSGYTF
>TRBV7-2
CASSLGGHLAQETQYF
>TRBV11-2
CASSLGTGADYGYTF
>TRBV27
CASSLWGQGPYEQYF
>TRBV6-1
CASIKTGANQPQHF
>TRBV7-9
CASSRIGEGGADTQYF
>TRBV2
CASRGLASGNTIYF
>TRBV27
CASSFRPGWPQHF
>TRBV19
CASTIGAGAGELFF
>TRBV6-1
CASSERDRRPPLHF
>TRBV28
CASRYRGRTDTQYF
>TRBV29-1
CSAGTYKETQYF
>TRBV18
CASSPSGNTEAFF
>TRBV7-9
CASSSDTSSTEAFF
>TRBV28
CASSPLPTGKPGELFF
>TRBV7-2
CASSRTGPGETQYF
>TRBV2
CASSDLVAGTSGGNDGGELFF
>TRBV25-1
CASSERGKNSPLHF
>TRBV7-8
CASSLAQGTYEQYF
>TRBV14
CASSQVWLYGYTF
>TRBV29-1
CSVEDPTSLGTDTQYF
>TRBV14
CASSQVQVLTF